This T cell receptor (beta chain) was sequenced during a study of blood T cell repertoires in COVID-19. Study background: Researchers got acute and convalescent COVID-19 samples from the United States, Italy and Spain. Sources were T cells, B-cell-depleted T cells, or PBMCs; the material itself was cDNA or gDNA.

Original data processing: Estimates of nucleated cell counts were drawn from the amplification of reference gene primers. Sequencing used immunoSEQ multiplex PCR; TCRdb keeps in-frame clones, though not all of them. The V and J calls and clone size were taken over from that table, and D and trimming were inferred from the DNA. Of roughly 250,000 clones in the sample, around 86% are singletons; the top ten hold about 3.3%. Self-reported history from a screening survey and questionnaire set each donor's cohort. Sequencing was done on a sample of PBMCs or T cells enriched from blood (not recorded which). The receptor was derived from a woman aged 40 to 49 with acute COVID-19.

This CDR3 is CASRLAGGYEQYF. The CDR3, as DNA: TGTGCCAGCAGGCTAGCGGGAGGGTACGAGCAGTACTTC. The chain links TRBV6-5 to TRBJ2-7, with 12 bases that match TRBD2. The J segment lost 4 bases and the V segment lost 6 bases, leaving 1 base of the junction unmatched. Germline CDR1 reads MNHEY; CDR2 reads SVGAGI. This CDR3 has 13 amino acids.